This T cell receptor (beta chain) originates from a study of shared clonotypes between healthy human individuals. Study context: Researchers assigned three CD4 naive, three CD4 memory, two CD8 naive and one CD8 memory plate to each donor.

The sample holds one count of this clone. What it recognizes is unknown. Genomic DNA from each subset was divided evenly over several immunoSEQ plates. Assay: immunoSEQ multiplex PCR; the TCRdb copy retains only in-frame clones and omits some. The sample shows about 2.4 million clones, approximately 93% of them seen only once. Study results and limitations: When naive CD4 clonotypes were compared across a few donors, 4% to 5.5% were shared. Incompleteness in sorted-subset sequencing, despite large depth, was shown by rarefaction.

Germline CDR1 reads SGHDN; CDR2 reads FVKESK. This CDR3 is built from 15 residues. Trimming took 3 bases from V and 0 from J; bases not matched to a gene: 2. This TCR was sampled from a young man in good health. Some clones in this sample may be carry-over from other donors' samples. The gene calls are TRBV14 and TRBJ1-3, with 7 bases that match TRBD1. The sequenced sample consisted of naive CD4+ T cells from PBMCs. Documented subset: CD45RA+ positively selected. The CDR3 nucleotides are TGTGCCAGCAGCCAGGGACAGTACTCTGGAAACACCATATATTTT. It is translated as CASSQGQYSGNTIYF.